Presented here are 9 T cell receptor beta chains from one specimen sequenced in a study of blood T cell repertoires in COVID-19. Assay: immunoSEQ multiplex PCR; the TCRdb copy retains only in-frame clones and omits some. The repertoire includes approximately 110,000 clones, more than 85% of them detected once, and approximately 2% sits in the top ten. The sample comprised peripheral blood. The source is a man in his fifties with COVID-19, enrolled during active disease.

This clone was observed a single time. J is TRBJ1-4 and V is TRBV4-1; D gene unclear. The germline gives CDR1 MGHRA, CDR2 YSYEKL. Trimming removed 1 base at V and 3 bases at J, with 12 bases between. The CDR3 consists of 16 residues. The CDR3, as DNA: TGCGCCAGCAGCCAAGCCAGGTCCGAAGCTAATGAAAAACTGTTTTTT. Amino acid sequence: CASSQARSEANEKLFF.

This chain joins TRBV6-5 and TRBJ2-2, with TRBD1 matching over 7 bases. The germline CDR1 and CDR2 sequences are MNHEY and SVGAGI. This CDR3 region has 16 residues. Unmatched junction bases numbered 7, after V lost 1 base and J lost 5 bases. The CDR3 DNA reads TGTGCCAGCAGTTACTTACTCGCAGGGGGTACCGGGGAGCTGTTTTTT. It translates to CASSYLLAGGTGELFF.

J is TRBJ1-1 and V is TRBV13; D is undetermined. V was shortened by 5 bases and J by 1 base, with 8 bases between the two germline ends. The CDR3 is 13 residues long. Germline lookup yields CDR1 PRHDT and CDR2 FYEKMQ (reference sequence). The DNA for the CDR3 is TGTGCCAGCAGCCCTGGCCCGAACACTGAAGCTTTCTTT. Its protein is CASSPGPNTEAFF.

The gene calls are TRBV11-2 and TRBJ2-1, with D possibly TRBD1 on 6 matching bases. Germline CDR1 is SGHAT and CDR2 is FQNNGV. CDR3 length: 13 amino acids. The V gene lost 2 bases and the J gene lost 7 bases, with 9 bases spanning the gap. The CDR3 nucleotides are TGTGCCAGCAGCTTAAACAGGGAGAATGAGCAGTTCTTC. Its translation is CASSLNRENEQFF.

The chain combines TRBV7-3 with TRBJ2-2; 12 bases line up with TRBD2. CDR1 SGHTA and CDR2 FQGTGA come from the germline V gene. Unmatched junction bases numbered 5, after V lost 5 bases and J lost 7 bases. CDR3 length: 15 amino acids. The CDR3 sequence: CASSTLLAGGGELFF. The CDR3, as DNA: TGTGCCAGCAGCACGTTACTAGCGGGAGGCGGGGAGCTGTTTTTT. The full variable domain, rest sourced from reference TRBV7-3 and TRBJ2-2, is GAGVSQTPSNKVTEKGKYVELRCDPISGHTALYWYRQSLGQGPEFLIYFQGTGAADDSGLPNDRFFAVRPEGSVSTLKIQRTERGDSAVYLCASSTLLAGGGELFFGEGSRLTVL.

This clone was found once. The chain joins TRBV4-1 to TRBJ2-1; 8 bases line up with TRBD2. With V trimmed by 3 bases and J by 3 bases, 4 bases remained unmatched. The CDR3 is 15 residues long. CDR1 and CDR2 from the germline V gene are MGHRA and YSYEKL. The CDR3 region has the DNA TGCGCCAGCAGCCAGCTAGCGGGCGTCTACAATGAGCAGTTCTTC. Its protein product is CASSQLAGVYNEQFF.

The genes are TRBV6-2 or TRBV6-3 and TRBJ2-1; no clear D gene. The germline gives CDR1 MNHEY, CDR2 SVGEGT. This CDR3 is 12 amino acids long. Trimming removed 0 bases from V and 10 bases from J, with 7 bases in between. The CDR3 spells CASSYSGYEQFF. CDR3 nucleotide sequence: TGTGCCAGCAGTTACTCGGGCTACGAGCAGTTCTTC.

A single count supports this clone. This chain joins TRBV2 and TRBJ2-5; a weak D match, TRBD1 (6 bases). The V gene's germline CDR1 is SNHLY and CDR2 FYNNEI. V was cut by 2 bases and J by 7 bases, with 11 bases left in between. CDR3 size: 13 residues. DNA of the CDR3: TGTGCCAGCAGTGAACAGGGACAATCGACCCAGTACTTC. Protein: CASSEQGQSTQYF.

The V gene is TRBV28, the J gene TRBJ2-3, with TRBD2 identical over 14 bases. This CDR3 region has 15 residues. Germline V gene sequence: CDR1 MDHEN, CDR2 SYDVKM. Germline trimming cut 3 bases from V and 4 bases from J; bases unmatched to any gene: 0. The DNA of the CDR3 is TGTGCCAGCAGTTTGGGACTAGCGGGAGCAGATACGCAGTATTTT. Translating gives CASSLGLAGADTQYF. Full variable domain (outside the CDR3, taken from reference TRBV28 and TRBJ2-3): DVKVTQSSRYLVKRTGEKVFLECVQDMDHENMFWYRQDPGLGLRLIYFSYDVKMKEKGDIPEGYSVSREKKERFSLILESASTNQTSMYLCASSLGLAGADTQYFGPGTRLTVL.